This TCR beta chain appears in the sequencing data of a study of blood T cell repertoires in COVID-19. Study-wide context: Samples of COVID-19 (acute and convalescent) were obtained from the United States, Italy and Spain.

V lost 6 bases and J lost 8, with 20 bases in between. This CDR3 has 14 residues. Germline loops: CDR1 MDHEN, CDR2 SYDVKM. Donors were grouped by their self-reported clinical history. Original processing methods: Amplification of reference gene primers was used by the study to estimate nucleated cell counts. The assay was immunoSEQ multiplex PCR, and TCRdb's table has in-frame clones only and misses some. D and trimming were read from the DNA, whereas the V and J calls and clone size are those reported in that table. The sample carries approximately 220,000 clones, about 86% recorded once. This chain links TRBV28 with TRBJ2-7, with a tentative D call TRBD2 (6 bases). The clonotype comes from a woman between 40 and 50 years old with acute COVID-19. Sequenced: PBMCs or T cells enriched from blood (not recorded which). The CDR3, as DNA: TGTGCCAGCAGGACCGGGACTGTTGATCACAAGCAGTACTTC. This translates into CASRTGTVDHKQYF.